These 19 T cell receptor beta chains share one sample of origin, sequenced in a study of blood T cells in healthy people across ages. The second PCR ran about 6 to 12 cycles with a sample-barcoded 5' primer and J-beta primers. TCRdb called the 5' RACE reads again in MiXCR, with one record for every CDR3 protein. The sample yields some 880,000 distinct CDR3 sequences, under 40% seen once. Specimen: blood. These receptors all stem from a man aged 18 to 30 in good health.

Points on this clonotype: A read error may be the cause here, since a much bigger clone is one base away. The V gene is TRBV4-2, the J gene TRBJ2-1; TRBD1 agrees at 8 bases. This CDR3 comprises 15 residues. Germline V gene data show CDR1 as LGHNA and CDR2 as YNFKEQ. V was clipped by 0 bases and J by 10 bases; unmatched bases: 8. The CDR3 sequence: CASSQDFRGHYEQFF. The CDR3 DNA sequence: TGTGCCAGCAGCCAAGATTTCAGGGGGCACTACGAGCAGTTCTTC.

This clonotype was recorded many times. The chain couples TRBV5-1 to TRBJ2-1; 12 nucleotides agree with TRBD2. This CDR3 region has 16 residues. Looked up from germline, CDR1 is SGHRS and CDR2 is YFSETQ. V dropped 1 base and J dropped 10; count of bases not matched to a gene: 9. CDR3 DNA: TGCGCCAGCAGCTTGCAGGCGGCTAGCGGGGGGGGAGAGCAGTTCTTC. The encoded protein is CASSLQAASGGGEQFF.

The chain has TRBV4-2 and TRBJ1-5; weak D call: TRBD1 (5 bases). The V and J ends lost 4 bases and 3 bases respectively, with 16 bases between them. From germline, CDR1 is LGHNA and CDR2 YNFKEQ. The CDR3 is 16 amino acids. This CDR3 reads CASSPEGVAPNQPQHF. In nucleotides, the CDR3 is TGTGCCAGCAGCCCTGAAGGGGTGGCTCCCAATCAGCCCCAGCATTTT.

On this clonotype: The germline gene is not matched at one end of the junction; a read error may be the cause. This sequence joins TRBV20-1 and TRBJ2-3, with D possibly being TRBD1 (6 bases). Germline V CDR1 and CDR2: DFQATT, SNEGSKA (reference sequence). The CDR3 covers 14 residues. The CDR3 spells CSAREGASTDTRYF. The DNA for the CDR3 is TGCAGTGCTAGAGAGGGGGCGTCCACAGATACGCGGTATTTT.

This clonotype has only a few counts. This chain connects TRBV11-2 to TRBJ1-6; unclear D gene. The V end lost 1 base, the J end lost 10 bases, and 8 bases lay between the germline ends. From germline, CDR1 is SGHAT and CDR2 FQNNGV. This CDR3 has 13 residues. CDR3 sequence (DNA): TGTGCCAGCAGCTTAGTCGGTGGCTCACCCCTCCACTTT. Protein: CASSLVGGSPLHF.

A word on this clonotype: It may be a read error: a sequence one base away is much more abundant. The CDR3 bases are TGCAGCGCCGGGAGCAGGGACATTCAGTTCTTC. This encodes CSAGSRDIQFF. The genes are TRBV29-1 and TRBJ2-1; D is possibly TRBD1 or TRBD2 (6 bases each). V was clipped by 7 bases and J by 13 bases, with 17 bases between them. The CDR3 is made up of 11 amino acids. CDR1 is SQVTM, CDR2 ANQGSEA, per germline.

The V call is TRBV18, the J call TRBJ1-4; no clear D. The CDR3 loop spans 13 amino acids. Trimming cost V 4 bases and J 14 bases, with 17 bases left between them. The V gene's germline CDR1 is KGHSH and CDR2 LQKENI. This chain's CDR3 is CASSLSDSWALFF. The CDR3 coding sequence is TGTGCCAGCTCACTGTCGGACTCTTGGGCGCTGTTTTTT.

In its sample, this clonotype was seen many times. The chain links TRBV10-3 to TRBJ1-2; 8 bases agree with TRBD1. The CDR3 is 18 residues long. The V segment lost 0 bases and the J segment 2 bases; nucleotides outside the gene matches: 11. Germline V gene lookup returns CDR1 ENHRY and CDR2 SYGVKD. The CDR3 bases are TGTGCCATCAGTGAGTCGCTTGGGCAGGGGGCTTCGAACTATGGCTACACCTTC. This translates into CAISESLGQGASNYGYTF.

This clonotype showed up just a few times. The chain uses TRBV15 and TRBJ2-3; unclear D gene. Trimming cost V 3 bases and J 0 bases, with 16 bases left between them. Germline assignment: CDR1 LNHNV and CDR2 YYDKDF (reference sequence). This CDR3 is built from 17 residues. CDR3 sequence: CATSSRPTSTSTDTQYF. The CDR3 nucleotides read TGTGCCACCAGCAGCAGACCGACGAGTACTAGCACAGATACGCAGTATTTT.

In this sample, this clonotype turned up many times. The chain carries TRBV4-3 and TRBJ2-7, with 8 nucleotides matching TRBD1. CDR3 length equals 17 residues. Trimming at V came to 0 bases and at J to 0 bases, leaving 7 bases not matched to a gene. Germline loops: CDR1 LGHNA, CDR2 YSLEER. The CDR3 is CASSQDMYGTGSYEQYF. CDR3 DNA: TGCGCCAGCAGCCAAGATATGTATGGGACAGGCTCCTACGAGCAGTACTTC.

The rearrangement links TRBV10-3 to TRBJ2-1, with D possibly matching TRBD2 (7 bases). This CDR3 region has 16 residues. The germline V gene encodes CDR1 ENHRY and CDR2 SYGVKD. V was cut by 0 bases and J by 7 bases, with 16 bases left in between. The chain's CDR3 is CAISESGGFQGNEQFF. The CDR3 nucleotides read TGTGCCATCAGTGAGTCGGGGGGGTTCCAGGGGAATGAGCAGTTCTTC.

Only a few counts were recorded for this clonotype. This rearrangement joins TRBV20-1 to TRBJ2-7; TRBD2 might be the D (6 bases). V was trimmed by 1 base and J by 4 bases, leaving 8 bases between them. This CDR3 has 12 residues. Germline CDR1 and CDR2: DFQATT and SNEGSKA (reference sequence). CDR3 region: CSARVAEYEQYF. DNA of the CDR3: TGCAGTGCTAGAGTAGCGGAGTACGAGCAGTACTTC.

This clonotype was seen ten or more times. The chain joins TRBV6-5 to TRBJ2-5, with D maybe TRBD2 (6 bases). Germline CDR1 MNHEY, CDR2 SVGAGI. The V gene lost 2 bases and the J gene lost 3 bases, with 10 bases spanning the gap. CDR3 length: 14 amino acids. CDR3 in amino acids: CASSYGGTKETQYF. Here the CDR3 DNA reads TGTGCCAGCAGTTACGGGGGGACCAAAGAGACCCAGTACTTC.

This clonotype showed up just a few times. This chain uses TRBV3-1 with TRBJ2-3, with no clear D. Germline CDR1 LGHDT, CDR2 YNNKEL (reference sequence). The CDR3 has 14 residues. V shed 1 base and J shed 5 bases, with 10 bases lying between them. The CDR3 reads CASSQVGHGDTQYF. The DNA for the CDR3 is TGTGCCAGCAGCCAAGTAGGTCACGGAGATACGCAGTATTTT.

The V and J genes are TRBV19 and TRBJ2-1, with D possibly TRBD2 on 7 matching bases. CDR1 and CDR2 (germline): LNHDA, SQIVND (reference sequence). The CDR3 spans 13 residues. The V end lost 10 bases, the J end lost 12 bases, and 22 bases lay between the germline ends. In DNA, the CDR3 is TGTGCCACCGAGGGGGGGGGCCGGTGCCGGCAGTTCTTC. Translated, it gives CATEGGGRCRQFF.

The genes are TRBV4-3 and TRBJ2-7; perhaps TRBD2 as D (6 bases). V was cut by 4 bases and J by 3 bases, with 16 bases left in between. CDR1 and CDR2 from the germline V gene are LGHNA and YSLEER. This CDR3 region has 15 residues. In DNA, the CDR3 is TGCGCCAGCAGCCCAGGGACTTCTATTCGCTACGAGCAGTACTTC. As protein: CASSPGTSIRYEQYF.

The chain has TRBV2 and TRBJ1-3; TRBD1 might be the D (6 bases). Trimming shortened V by 0 bases and J by 14 bases, and 17 bases separated the two germline ends. The CDR3 totals 14 residues. The germline V gene encodes CDR1 SNHLY and CDR2 FYNNEI. The CDR3 DNA sequence: TGTGCCAGCAGTGAAGCGCTTCAATACTCAGGGGTATATTTT. It translates to CASSEALQYSGVYF. The full variable domain, completed using reference TRBV2 and TRBJ1-3, is EPEVTQTPSHQVTQMGQEVILRCVPISNHLYFYWYRQILGQKVEFLVSFYNNEISEKSEIFDDQFSVERPDGSNFTLKIRSTKLEDSAMYFCASSEALQYSGVYFGEGSWLTVV.

The chain couples TRBV25-1 to TRBJ1-6, with D perhaps TRBD1 (6 bases). CDR1 and CDR2 (germline): MGHDK, SYGVNS. The CDR3 has 13 residues. V was trimmed by 7 bases and J by 3 bases, leaving 7 bases between them. CDR3 DNA sequence: TGTGCCAGCAACAGGGACTATAATTCACCCCTCCACTTT. This gives the protein CASNRDYNSPLHF. Full variable domain (remainder filled in from reference TRBV25-1 and TRBJ1-6): EADIYQTPRYLVIGTGKKITLECSQTMGHDKMYWYQQDPGMELHLIHYSYGVNSTEKGDLSSESTVSRIRTEHFPLTLESARPSHTSQYLCASNRDYNSPLHFGNGTRLTVT.

The table lists this clonotype with a few counts. The rearrangement uses TRBV4-3 and TRBJ1-2, with D perhaps matching TRBD1 (5 bases). The ends were cut back, 0 bases at V and 4 bases at J, with 12 bases in the middle. The CDR3 spans 15 residues. Germline V gives CDR1 LGHNA, CDR2 YSLEER. The CDR3 here is CASSQDVAGIYGYTF. The CDR3 DNA reads as TGCGCCAGCAGCCAAGATGTAGCAGGGATCTATGGCTACACCTTC.